This T cell receptor (beta chain) is drawn from a study of T cell responses to AZD1222 COVID-19 vaccine. Turning to the study itself: Pooled together were second doses at about 4 or about 12 weeks.

TCRdb's table, derived via immunoSEQ multiplex PCR, lists solely in-frame clones and lacks some. The repertoire has about 150,000 clones, roughly 92% of them found once; the top ten carry around 1.5%. The CDR3 length is 14 residues. V lost 7 bases, J lost 8 bases, and 12 bases stayed unmatched. Germline-derived CDR1 and CDR2 are MNHNS and SASEGT. About this clone: Its antigen remains unidentified.

Study observations and caveats: Repertoires were sampled only after the peak T cell response. Recipients of two AZD1222 doses showed rising Spike-specific TCR breadth and depth. Only a handful of AZD1222 recipients, several in all, had baseline seropositivity.

The rearrangement joins TRBV6-1 to TRBJ1-2, with 8 positions matching TRBD1. This material consisted of peripheral blood, taken on day 0 of AZD1222 vaccination. The receptor was isolated from an adult in good health. The CDR3 reads CASNLLGQVQGYTF. The CDR3 bases are TGTGCCAGCAACCTCTTGGGACAGGTACAAGGCTACACCTTC.